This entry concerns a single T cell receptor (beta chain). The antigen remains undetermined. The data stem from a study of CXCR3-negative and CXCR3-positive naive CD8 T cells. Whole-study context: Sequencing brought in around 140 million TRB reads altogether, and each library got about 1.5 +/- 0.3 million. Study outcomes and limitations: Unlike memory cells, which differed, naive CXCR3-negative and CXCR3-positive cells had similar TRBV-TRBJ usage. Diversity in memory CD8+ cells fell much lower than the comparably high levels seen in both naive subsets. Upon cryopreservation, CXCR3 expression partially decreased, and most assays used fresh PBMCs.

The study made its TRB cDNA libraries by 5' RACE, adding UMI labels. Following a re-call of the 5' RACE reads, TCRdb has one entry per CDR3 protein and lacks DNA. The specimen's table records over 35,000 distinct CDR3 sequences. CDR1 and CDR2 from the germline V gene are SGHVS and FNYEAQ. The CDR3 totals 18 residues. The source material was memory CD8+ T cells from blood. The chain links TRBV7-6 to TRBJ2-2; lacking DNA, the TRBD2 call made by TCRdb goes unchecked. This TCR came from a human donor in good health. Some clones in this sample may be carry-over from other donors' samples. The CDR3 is CASSLTHGGAENTGELFF.